This T cell receptor (beta chain) was found in a study of T cell responses to AZD1222 COVID-19 vaccine (dated by TCRdb to about 2021). In terms of the full investigation: AZD1222 recipients given second doses at about 4 weeks or at about 12 weeks were pooled, since spike-specific TCR depth and breadth were not found to differ between the two schedules. A total of over 230 trial participants underwent TCR sequencing, of whom 200 to 220 had received two doses of AZD1222 and approximately 26 had received two doses of the MenACWY control vaccine. Trial participants were enrolled by age into subgroups of 18-55, 56-69 and 70-plus years, and roughly 150, 30 and 60 TCR-sequenced participants, respectively, were included in these subgroups. The research as a whole found: Most participants were white British and females outnumbered males, and the authors suggested that clonal diversity may have been underestimated. Because no samples from the day 14 peak response were available, repertoires could be characterized only after the peak T cell response. The vaccine-associated CD4 TCRs covered the entire spike protein, and the dominant responses fell in regions 160-218 and 743-854. The 56-69-year group was small, and its depth increase did not reach significance, likely because of low power. Conclusions about previously exposed vaccinees are limited because only six or seven AZD1222 recipients were SARS-CoV-2 seropositive at baseline. Reportedly, almost half of the unique spike-specific TCRs recognized epitopes lying outside the regions that are mutated in the B.1.351 and B.1.1.7 variants. After two AZD1222 doses, both the breadth and the depth of spike-specific TCRs were significantly higher than at day 0 and than in MenACWY recipients.

The CDR3 regions of human TCRbeta chains were subjected to immunosequencing. The paper's processing steps were these. Repertoire TCRs were matched against a reference library of SARS-CoV-2-specific TCRs generated with the MIRA antigen-specificity platform. Breadth meant the fraction of unique TCRs that were SARS-CoV-2-associated, whereas depth meant the fraction of total T cells that were SARS-CoV-2-associated. Each spike-specific TCR was assigned to its reactive spike region and to a CD4 or CD8 class using the MIRA data. Log10-transformed breadth and depth values were compared by one-way ANOVA with Sidak's multiple comparisons tests. TCRdb took over this immuneACCESS table, retaining in-frame rearrangements with V and J assigned. Such tables are incomplete; in checked studies, under half of the missing clones stem from an unresolved V gene, and the remainder is unexplained. The V and J calls and the clone size are those of that table, but D and trimming were determined from the DNA. The sample data list about 140,000 clones, and around nine tenths of these were observed just once. The ten most abundant clones make up about 5% of the sample.

The time point label on this specimen signifies: baseline before first vaccination. The vaccinee samples were drawn from two UK trials, COV001 and COV002, one of which was a single-blind randomized controlled phase 2/3 trial testing AZD1222 (ChAdOx1 nCoV-19) in healthy adults. For TCRbeta chain sequencing, PBMC samples from trial participants were taken at day 0 and at day 28 after the second dose. In regard to this clone: The target of this receptor is not known. No base qualities exist here, and no much larger clone lies one base off it.

The germline V gene yields MDHEN for CDR1 and SYDVKM for CDR2. The CDR3 spans 12 residues, from the cysteine through the phenylalanine. CDR3 DNA only is kept here, 36 bases in frame from base 1. The germline ends are 13 bases apart after V is trimmed by 10 bases and J by 9 bases. The sequence derives from an adult in good health. The chain couples TRBV28 to TRBJ1-6, with no confidently assigned D gene. The input for sequencing was peripheral blood, taken on day 0 of AZD1222 vaccination. The CDR3 reads CATNQIISPLHF. In nucleotides, the sequence is TGTGCCACGAACCAGATCATTTCACCCCTCCACTTT.